This TCR beta chain was found in a study of blood T cell repertoires in COVID-19. About the study: PBMCs, B-cell-depleted T cells, or T cells provided the cDNA or gDNA that made up the material.

Original handling: The assay estimated nucleated cells by amplifying reference gene primers. Method: immunoSEQ multiplex PCR; TCRdb's copy keeps in-frame clones and lacks some. V, J and clone size were drawn from that table, and D and trimming were deduced from the DNA. The data contain approximately 92,000 clones, around 80% of them singletons. In its sample, this clone was seen many times. The sample taken for sequencing was peripheral blood. The receptor comes from a man between 60 and 75 years old with acute or convalescent COVID-19.

As DNA, the CDR3 is TGTGCCAGCAGCCAATTGGGGGGATTTGGCTACACCTTC. Its translation: CASSQLGGFGYTF. This sequence joins TRBV14 and TRBJ1-2; TRBD1 is a possible D gene (5 bases). CDR3 size: 13 residues. CDR1 SGHDN and CDR2 FVKESK come from the germline V gene. With 2 bases removed from V and 7 bases from J, the gap between germline ends came to 11 bases.